This T cell receptor (beta chain) derives from a study of cytomegalovirus exposure and HLA in healthy donors. Study-wide results and caveats: TRBV6-2, TRBV6-3 and some other V segments were excluded as indistinguishable. Some public TCRs appeared in many individuals, while most sequences were rare.

Despite likely unrecorded immune exposures, the donors were nominally healthy at the time of sampling. Regarding this clone: Its antigen is unknown.

The PCR contained 60 Vbeta and 13 Jbeta primers. Method: immunoSEQ multiplex PCR; TCRdb's copy keeps in-frame clones and lacks some. This table has 95,000 to 150,000 clones, more than 75% appearing once. The CDR3 length is 11 residues. CDR1 MNHNS and CDR2 SASEGT come from the germline V gene. Deletions cut 6 bases from V and 3 bases from J, with 5 bases between. V gene TRBV6-1 combines with J gene TRBJ1-1; no clear D gene. The TCR was taken from a man aged 35-49 years in good health and CMV-seronegative. Sequences were obtained from PBMCs. CDR3 DNA: TGTGCCAGCAGACAGTACACTGAAGCTTTCTTT. It codes for CASRQYTEAFF.